This T cell receptor beta chain comes out of a study of cytomegalovirus exposure and HLA in healthy donors. General study findings and limits: A few V segments could not be told apart, such as TRBV6-2 and TRBV6-3, and were left out. From TCR beta sequences, most subjects' HLA-A and HLA-B alleles were reportedly predicted accurately. Associated with HLA alleles at 0.05 false discovery rate in a later analysis were approximately 17,000 TCR beta sequences.

Unmatched junction bases numbered 6, after V lost 6 bases and J lost 0 bases. This CDR3 comprises 15 residues. Germline V gene data show CDR1 as SEHNR and CDR2 as FQNEAQ (reference sequence). In regard to this clone: Its antigen is not known.

60 Vbeta and 13 Jbeta primers were used in PCR. Sequencing used immunoSEQ multiplex PCR; TCRdb keeps in-frame clones, though not all of them. This listing includes about 58,000 clones. The material sequenced was PBMCs. The chain couples TRBV7-9 to TRBJ1-1, with 8 nucleotides matching TRBD1. This TCR was recovered from a woman between 18 and 29 years old in good health and CMV-seronegative. The CDR3 is CASRPRTGMNTEAFF. DNA for the CDR3: TGTGCCAGCAGACCCAGGACAGGGATGAACACTGAAGCTTTCTTT.